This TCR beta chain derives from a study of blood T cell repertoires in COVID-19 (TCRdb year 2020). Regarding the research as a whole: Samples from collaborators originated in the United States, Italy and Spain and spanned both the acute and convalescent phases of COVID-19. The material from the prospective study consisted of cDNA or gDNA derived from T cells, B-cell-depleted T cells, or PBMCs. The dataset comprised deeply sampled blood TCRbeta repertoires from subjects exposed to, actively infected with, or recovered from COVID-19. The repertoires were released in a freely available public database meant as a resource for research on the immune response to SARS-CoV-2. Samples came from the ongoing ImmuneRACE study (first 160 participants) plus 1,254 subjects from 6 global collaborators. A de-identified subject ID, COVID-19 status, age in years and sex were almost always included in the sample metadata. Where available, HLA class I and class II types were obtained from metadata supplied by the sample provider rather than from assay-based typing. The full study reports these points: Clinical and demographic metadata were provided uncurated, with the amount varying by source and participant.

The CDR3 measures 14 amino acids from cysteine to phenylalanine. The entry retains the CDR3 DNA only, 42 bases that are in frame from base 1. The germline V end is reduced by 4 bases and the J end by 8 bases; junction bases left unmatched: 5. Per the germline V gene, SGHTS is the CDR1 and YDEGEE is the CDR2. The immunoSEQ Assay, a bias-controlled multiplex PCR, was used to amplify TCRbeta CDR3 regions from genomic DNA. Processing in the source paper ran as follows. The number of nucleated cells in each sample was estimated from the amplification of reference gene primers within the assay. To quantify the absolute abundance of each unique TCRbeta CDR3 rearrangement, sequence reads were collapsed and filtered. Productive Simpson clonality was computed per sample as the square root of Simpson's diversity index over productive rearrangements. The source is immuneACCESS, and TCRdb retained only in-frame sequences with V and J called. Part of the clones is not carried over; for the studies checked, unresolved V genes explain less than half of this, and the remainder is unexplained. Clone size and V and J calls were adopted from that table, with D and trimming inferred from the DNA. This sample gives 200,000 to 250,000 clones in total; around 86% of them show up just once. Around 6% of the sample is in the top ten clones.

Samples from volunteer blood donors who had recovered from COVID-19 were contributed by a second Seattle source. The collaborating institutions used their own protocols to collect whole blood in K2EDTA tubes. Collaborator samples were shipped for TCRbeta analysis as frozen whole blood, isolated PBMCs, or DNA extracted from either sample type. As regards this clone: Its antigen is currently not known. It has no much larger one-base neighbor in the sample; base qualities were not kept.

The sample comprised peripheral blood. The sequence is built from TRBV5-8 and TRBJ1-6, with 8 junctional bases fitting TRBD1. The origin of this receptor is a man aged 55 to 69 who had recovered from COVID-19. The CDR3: CASSPGQDYSPLHF. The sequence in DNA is TGTGCCAGCAGCCCGGGACAGGATTATTCACCCCTCCACTTT.